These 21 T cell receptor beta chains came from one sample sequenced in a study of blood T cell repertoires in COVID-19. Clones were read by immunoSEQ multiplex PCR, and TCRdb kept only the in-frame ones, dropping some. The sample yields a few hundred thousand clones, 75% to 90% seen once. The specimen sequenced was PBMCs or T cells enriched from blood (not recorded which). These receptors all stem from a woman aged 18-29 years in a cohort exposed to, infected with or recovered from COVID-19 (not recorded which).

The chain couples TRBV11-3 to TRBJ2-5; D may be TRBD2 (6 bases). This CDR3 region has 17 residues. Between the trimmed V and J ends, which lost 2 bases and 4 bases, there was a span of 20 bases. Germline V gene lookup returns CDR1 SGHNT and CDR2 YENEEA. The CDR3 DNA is TGTGCCAGCAGCTTACCTTACCCGGGACTTGGGGGAGAGACCCAGTACTTC. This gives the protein CASSLPYPGLGGETQYF.

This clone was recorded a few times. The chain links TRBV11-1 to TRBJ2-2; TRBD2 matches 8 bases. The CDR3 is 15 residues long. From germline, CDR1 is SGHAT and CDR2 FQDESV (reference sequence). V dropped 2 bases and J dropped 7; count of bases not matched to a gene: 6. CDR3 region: CASSLSGSSVGELFF. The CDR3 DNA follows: TGTGCCAGCAGCTTAAGCGGGAGTAGCGTCGGGGAGCTGTTTTTT.

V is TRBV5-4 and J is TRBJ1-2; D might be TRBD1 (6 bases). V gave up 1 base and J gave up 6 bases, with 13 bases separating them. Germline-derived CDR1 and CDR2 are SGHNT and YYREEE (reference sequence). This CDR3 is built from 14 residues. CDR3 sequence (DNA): TGTGCCAGCAGCTTGCCGGGGCAGGGGAATGGCTACACCTTC. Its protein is CASSLPGQGNGYTF.

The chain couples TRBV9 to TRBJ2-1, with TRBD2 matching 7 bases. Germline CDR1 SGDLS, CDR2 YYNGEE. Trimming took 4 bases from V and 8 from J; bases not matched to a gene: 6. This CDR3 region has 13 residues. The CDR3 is CASSRLASDEQFF. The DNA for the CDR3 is TGTGCCAGCAGCAGACTAGCCTCCGATGAGCAGTTCTTC.

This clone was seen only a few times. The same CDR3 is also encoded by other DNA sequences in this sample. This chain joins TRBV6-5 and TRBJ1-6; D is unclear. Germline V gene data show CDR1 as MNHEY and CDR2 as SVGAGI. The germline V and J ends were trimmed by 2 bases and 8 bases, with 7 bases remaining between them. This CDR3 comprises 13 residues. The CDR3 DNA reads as TGTGCCAGCAGTTACCTCGGGGATTCACCCCTCCACTTT. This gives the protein CASSYLGDSPLHF.

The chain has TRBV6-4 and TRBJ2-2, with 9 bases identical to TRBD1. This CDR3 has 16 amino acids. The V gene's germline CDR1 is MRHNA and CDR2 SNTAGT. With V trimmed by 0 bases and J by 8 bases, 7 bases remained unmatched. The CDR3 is CASSDSGTGYGGELFF. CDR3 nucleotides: TGTGCCAGCAGTGACTCGGGGACAGGGTACGGAGGGGAGCTGTTTTTT.

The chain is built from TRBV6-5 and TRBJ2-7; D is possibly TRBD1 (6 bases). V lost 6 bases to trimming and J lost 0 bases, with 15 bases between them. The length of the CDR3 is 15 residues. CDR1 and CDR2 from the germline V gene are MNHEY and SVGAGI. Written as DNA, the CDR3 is TGTGCCAGCAGACCCGGGACATCGAGCTCCTACGAGCAGTACTTC. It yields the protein CASRPGTSSSYEQYF.

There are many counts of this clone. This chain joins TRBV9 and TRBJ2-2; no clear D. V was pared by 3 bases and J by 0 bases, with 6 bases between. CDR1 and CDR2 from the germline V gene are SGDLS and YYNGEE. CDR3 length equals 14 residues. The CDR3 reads CASSARSNTGELFF. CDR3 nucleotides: TGTGCCAGCAGCGCGAGATCGAACACCGGGGAGCTGTTTTTT.

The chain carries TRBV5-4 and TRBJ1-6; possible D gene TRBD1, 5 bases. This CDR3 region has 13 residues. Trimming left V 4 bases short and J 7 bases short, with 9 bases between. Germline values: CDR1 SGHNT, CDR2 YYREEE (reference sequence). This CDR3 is CASSTDSNSPLHF. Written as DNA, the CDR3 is TGTGCCAGCAGCACCGACAGCAATTCACCCCTCCACTTT.

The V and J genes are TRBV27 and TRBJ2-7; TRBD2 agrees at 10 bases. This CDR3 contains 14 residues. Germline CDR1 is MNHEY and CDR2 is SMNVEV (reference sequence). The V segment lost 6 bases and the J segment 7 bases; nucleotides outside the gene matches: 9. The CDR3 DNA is TGTGCCAGCAGATCCAGCGGGGGGGCGCGGGAGCAGTACTTC. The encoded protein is CASRSSGGAREQYF.

CDR3: CASSLEGVLDTEAFF. CDR3 nucleotides: TGTGCCAGCAGCTTAGAAGGGGTGTTGGACACTGAAGCTTTCTTT. This chain links TRBV7-6 with TRBJ1-1; a weak D match, TRBD1 (5 bases). Per germline, CDR1 SGHVS and CDR2 FNYEAQ. V lost 1 base and J 3 bases, leaving 12 bases between the germline ends. The CDR3 has 15 amino acids.

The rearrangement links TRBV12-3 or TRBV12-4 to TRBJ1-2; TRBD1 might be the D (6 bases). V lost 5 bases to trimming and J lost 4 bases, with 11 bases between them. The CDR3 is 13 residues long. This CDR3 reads CASSPGGAYGYTF. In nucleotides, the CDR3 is TGTGCCAGCAGTCCCGGGGGGGCCTATGGCTACACCTTC.

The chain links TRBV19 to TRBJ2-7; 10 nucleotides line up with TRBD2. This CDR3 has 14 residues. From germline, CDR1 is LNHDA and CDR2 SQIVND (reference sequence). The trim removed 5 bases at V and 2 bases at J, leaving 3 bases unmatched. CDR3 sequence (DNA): TGTGCCAGTAGTGTTAGCGGGGGGCCCTACGAGCAGTACTTC. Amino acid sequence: CASSVSGGPYEQYF.

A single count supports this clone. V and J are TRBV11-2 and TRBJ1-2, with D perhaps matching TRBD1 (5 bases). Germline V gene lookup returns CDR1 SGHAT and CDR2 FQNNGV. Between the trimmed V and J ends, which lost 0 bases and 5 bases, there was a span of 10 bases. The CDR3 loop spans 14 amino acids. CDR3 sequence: CASSLDSGGYGYTF. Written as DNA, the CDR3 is TGTGCCAGCAGCTTAGACAGCGGGGGTTATGGCTACACCTTC.

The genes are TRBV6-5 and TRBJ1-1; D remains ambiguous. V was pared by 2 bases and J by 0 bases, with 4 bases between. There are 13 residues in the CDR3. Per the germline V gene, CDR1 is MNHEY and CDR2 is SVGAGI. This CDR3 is CASSYLLNTEAFF. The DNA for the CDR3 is TGTGCCAGCAGTTACCTCTTGAACACTGAAGCTTTCTTT.

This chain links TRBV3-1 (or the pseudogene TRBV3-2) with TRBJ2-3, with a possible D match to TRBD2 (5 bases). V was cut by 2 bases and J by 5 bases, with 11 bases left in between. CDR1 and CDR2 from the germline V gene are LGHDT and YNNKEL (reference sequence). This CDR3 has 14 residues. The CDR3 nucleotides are TGTGCCAGCAGCCAACAACACGGGGAAGATACGCAGTATTTT. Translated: CASSQQHGEDTQYF.

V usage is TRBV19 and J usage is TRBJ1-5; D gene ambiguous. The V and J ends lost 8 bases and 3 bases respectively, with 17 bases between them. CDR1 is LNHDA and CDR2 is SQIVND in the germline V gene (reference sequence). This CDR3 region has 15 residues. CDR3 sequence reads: CASGLAGSPNQPQHF. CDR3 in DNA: TGTGCCAGTGGCCTCGCTGGGAGTCCCAATCAGCCCCAGCATTTT.

In DNA form, the CDR3 reads TGTGCCATCAGTGAGGCTAGCGGGGGACCCTACGAGCAGTACTTC. The encoded protein is CAISEASGGPYEQYF. The genes are TRBV10-3 and TRBJ2-7, with 10 nucleotides matching TRBD2. The CDR3 is 15 residues long. V dropped 2 bases and J dropped 2; count of bases not matched to a gene: 3. Germline V gene sequence: CDR1 ENHRY, CDR2 SYGVKD.

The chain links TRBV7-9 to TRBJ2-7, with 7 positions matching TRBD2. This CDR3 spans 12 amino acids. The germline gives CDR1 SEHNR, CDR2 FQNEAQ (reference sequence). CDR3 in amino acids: CASSLGLGLQEV. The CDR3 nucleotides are TGTGCCAGCAGCTTAGGGCTGGGACTACAAGAGGTC.

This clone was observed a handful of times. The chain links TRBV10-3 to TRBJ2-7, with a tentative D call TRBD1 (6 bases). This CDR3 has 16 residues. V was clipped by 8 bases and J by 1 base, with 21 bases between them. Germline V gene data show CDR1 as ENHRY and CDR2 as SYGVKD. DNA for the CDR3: TGTGCCATCCCGGCAGGGGTCAAGGTTAGGTCCTACGAGCAGTACTTC. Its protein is CAIPAGVKVRSYEQYF.

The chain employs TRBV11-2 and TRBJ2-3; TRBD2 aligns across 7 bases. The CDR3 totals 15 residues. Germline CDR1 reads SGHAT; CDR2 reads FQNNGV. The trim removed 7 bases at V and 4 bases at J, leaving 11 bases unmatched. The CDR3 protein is CASKPLAGAPDTQYF. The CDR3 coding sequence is TGTGCCAGCAAGCCTTTGGCGGGAGCCCCAGATACGCAGTATTTT.